These T cell receptor beta chains were read from a single sample in a study of cytomegalovirus exposure and HLA in healthy donors. Some clones are missing from TCRdb's copy, which holds only in-frame ones; the method was immunoSEQ multiplex PCR. The profile shows around 150,000 clones, roughly three quarters of them singletons. What was sequenced was PBMCs. The receptors were gathered from a woman aged 40-49 years in good health and CMV-seronegative. CDR3s include the opening cysteine and the closing phenylalanine or tryptophan. The D gene is left open where the match is weak. Size is stated for part of the rows, as once, few or many counts, or as a class when the clone is expanded.

19 NA TRBJ2-1 NA TRBV21-1 CASSKIGLAGPIGYNEQFF TGTGCCAGCAGCAAAATTGGCCTAGCGGGGCCGATCGGATACAATGAGCAGTTCTTC
15 NA TRBJ2-7 TRBD1 TRBV4-1 CASSISQGAPYEQYF TGCGCCAGCTCGATTTCACAGGGGGCACCTTACGAGCAGTACTTC
14 few TRBJ1-1 NA TRBV27 CASSLFSMNTEAFF TGTGCCAGCAGTTTATTTAGCATGAACACTGAAGCTTTCTTT
18 NA TRBJ1-4 NA TRBV28 CASSFVSGGIGSREKLFF TGTGCCAGCAGTTTCGTGTCGGGGGGCATTGGGTCGCGGGAAAAACTGTTTTTT
16 NA TRBJ1-4 TRBD1 TRBV28 CASSLSFNRGFEKLFF TGTGCCAGCAGTTTATCATTCAACAGGGGTTTTGAAAAACTGTTTTTT
14 few TRBJ2-7 NA TRBV28 CASSFLGGTYEQYF TGTGCCAGCAGTTTTTTAGGGGGAACCTACGAGCAGTACTTC
16 few TRBJ2-3 TRBD1 TRBV13 CASSLGTGPSTDTQYF TGTGCCAGCAGCTTAGGGACAGGGCCCTCCACAGATACGCAGTATTTT
15 once TRBJ2-2 TRBD2 TRBV7-2 CASSFSGGSTGELFF TGTGCCAGCAGCTTTAGCGGGGGGAGCACCGGGGAGCTGTTTTTT
14 NA TRBJ1-6 NA TRBV9 CASSADSENSPLHF TGTGCCAGCAGCGCCGACAGTGAGAATTCACCCCTCCACTTT
13 once TRBJ1-5 NA TRBV7-9 CSSSLVGDQPQHF TGTTCCAGCAGCTTAGTCGGGGATCAGCCCCAGCATTTT
14 few TRBJ1-1 TRBD1 TRBV6-6 CASSYTGQYTEAFF TGTGCCAGCAGTTACACGGGACAGTACACTGAAGCTTTCTTT
14 NA TRBJ2-5 NA TRBV19 CASSLRGNQETQYF TGTGCCAGTAGTCTTAGGGGGAACCAAGAGACCCAGTACTTC
16 once TRBJ2-1 NA TRBV6-5 CASSYHSTPRTNEQFF TGTGCCAGCAGTTACCACAGCACCCCAAGAACTAATGAGCAGTTCTTC
19 NA TRBJ2-7 TRBD2 TRBV5-1 CASSLAGTSGRKVDYEQYF TGCGCCAGCAGCTTGGCTGGGACTAGCGGGAGGAAGGTTGATTACGAGCAGTACTTC
18 NA TRBJ1-1 TRBD1 TRBV30 CAWSVYGTGGAPNTEAFF TGTGCCTGGAGTGTATACGGGACAGGGGGCGCCCCGAACACTGAAGCTTTCTTT
15 few TRBJ2-7 TRBD2 TRBV7-8 CASSLESGGAYEQYF TGTGCCAGCAGCTTAGAGAGCGGGGGGGCCTACGAGCAGTACTTC
15 NA TRBJ1-3 NA TRBV6-5 CASSYSRQGGNTIYF TGTGCCAGCAGTTACTCTCGGCAGGGAGGAAACACCATATATTTT
12 NA TRBJ1-2 NA TRBV7-9 CSSSLESYGYTF TGTTCCAGCAGCTTAGAGAGCTATGGCTACACCTTC
14 NA TRBJ1-1 NA TRBV11-2 CASSFPGSGTEAFF TGTGCCAGCAGCTTCCCGGGATCCGGCACTGAAGCTTTCTTT
16 NA TRBJ2-7 TRBD2 TRBV14 CASSQHGTSGSYEQYF TGTGCCAGCAGCCAGCACGGGACTAGCGGATCCTACGAGCAGTACTTC
14 NA TRBJ2-2 TRBD2 TRBV6-5 CASRLAGATGELFF TGTGCCAGCAGATTAGCGGGAGCGACCGGGGAGCTGTTTTTT
15 NA TRBJ2-7 TRBD2 TRBV6-1 CASRVPLSGSGEQYF TGTGCCAGCCGAGTCCCTCTTAGCGGGAGCGGCGAGCAGTACTTC
18 once TRBJ2-1 TRBD2 TRBV2 CASSARLAAVFSYNEQFF TGTGCCAGCAGTGCTCGACTAGCGGCGGTTTTTTCCTACAATGAGCAGTTCTTC
15 NA TRBJ2-2 NA TRBV4-3 CASSLRRTDTGELFF TGCGCCAGCAGCCTCAGAAGGACAGACACCGGGGAGCTGTTTTTT
14 once TRBJ1-5 TRBD1 TRBV12-5 CASVPGQANQPQHF TGTGCTAGTGTTCCAGGACAGGCAAATCAGCCCCAGCATTTT
19 NA TRBJ2-5 NA TRBV28 CASSLAFGRDTGKGETQYF TGTGCCAGCAGTTTAGCGTTTGGACGGGACACCGGGAAGGGAGAGACCCAGTACTTC
15 NA TRBJ2-3 TRBD1 TRBV5-1 CASSAEDRGTDTQYF TGCGCCAGCAGCGCGGAAGACAGGGGCACAGATACGCAGTATTTT
13 NA TRBJ1-1 TRBD1 TRBV6-5 CASRRDRGTEAFF TGTGCCAGCAGGAGGGACAGGGGGACTGAAGCTTTCTTT
16 NA TRBJ1-6 NA TRBV28 CASRSRRGSYNSPLHF TGTGCCAGCAGATCACGGAGGGGCTCCTATAATTCACCCCTCCACTTT
17 NA TRBJ2-1 NA TRBV5-1 CASSFASSSGDYNEQFF TGCGCCAGCAGTTTTGCTAGCTCGTCGGGAGACTACAATGAGCAGTTCTTC
16 NA TRBJ2-2 TRBD1 TRBV5-1 CASSDRTGRNTGELFF TGCGCCAGCAGCGACAGGACAGGGAGGAACACCGGGGAGCTGTTTTTT
15 NA TRBJ2-7 NA TRBV7-3 CASSLYSGSSYEQYF TGTGCCAGCAGCTTATACTCAGGGTCCTCGTACGAGCAGTACTTC
16 NA TRBJ2-1 TRBD1 TRBV28 CASSVAGTGVYNEQFF TGTGCCAGCAGTGTGGCCGGGACAGGGGTGTACAATGAGCAGTTCTTC
14 NA TRBJ2-3 NA TRBV9 CASSRDISTDTQYF TGTGCCAGCAGCCGGGACATTAGCACAGATACGCAGTATTTT
15 NA TRBJ2-3 NA TRBV30 CAWSVVTTSTDTQYF TGTGCCTGGAGTGTAGTGACAACTAGCACAGATACGCAGTATTTT
13 NA TRBJ1-5 NA TRBV7-2 CASSLVSGQPQHF TGTGCCAGCAGCTTAGTTTCGGGTCAGCCCCAGCATTTT
15 NA TRBJ2-1 TRBD2 TRBV7-2 CASSPLLAAYNEQFF TGTGCCAGCAGCCCCCTACTAGCGGCCTACAATGAGCAGTTCTTC
14 NA TRBJ2-4 NA TRBV5-6 CASSWAIAKNIQYF TGTGCCAGCAGCTGGGCGATAGCCAAAAACATTCAGTACTTC
18 NA TRBJ2-1 TRBD2 TRBV9 CASSVDTSGSVSYNEQFF TGTGCCAGCAGCGTAGACACTAGCGGGAGCGTTTCCTACAATGAGCAGTTCTTC
15 once TRBJ2-7 NA TRBV4-1 CASSLQYRAPYEQYF TGCGCCAGCAGTCTACAGTACCGTGCCCCCTACGAGCAGTACTTC
15 NA TRBJ2-6 NA TRBV2 CASSGGGRGANGLTF TGTGCCAGCAGTGGTGGAGGGCGTGGGGCCAACGGCCTGACTTTC
12 few TRBJ2-7 NA TRBV6-6 CASRDINYEQYF TGTGCCAGCAGGGACATCAACTACGAGCAGTACTTC
15 NA TRBJ2-7 TRBD2 TRBV7-2 CASSRTSEGLYEQYF TGTGCCAGCAGCCGGACTAGCGAGGGGTTATACGAGCAGTACTTC
13 few TRBJ1-2 NA TRBV7-9 CASSLEGAYGYTF TGTGCCAGCAGCTTAGAAGGGGCCTATGGCTACACCTTC
14 NA TRBJ2-5 TRBD1 TRBV5-1 CASRSGTGMETQYF TGCGCCAGCAGATCCGGGACAGGTATGGAGACCCAGTACTTC
15 NA TRBJ1-1 NA TRBV28 CASSLGTAGGTEAFF TGTGCCAGCAGTTTAGGGACTGCGGGGGGCACTGAAGCTTTCTTT
17 NA TRBJ2-7 TRBD1 TRBV7-2 CASSLEYPGQGRDEQYF TGTGCCAGCAGCTTAGAATACCCGGGACAGGGAAGGGACGAGCAGTACTTC
13 few TRBJ1-1 NA TRBV6-1 CASKRQLNTEAFF TGTGCCAGCAAGAGACAGTTGAACACTGAAGCTTTCTTT
14 NA TRBJ2-7 NA TRBV7-3 CASSSGGGGYEQYF TGTGCCAGCAGCTCCGGGGGAGGGGGCTACGAGCAGTACTTC
15 NA TRBJ1-3 NA TRBV6-1 CASSEVEGQGNTIYF TGTGCCAGCAGTGAAGTAGAGGGACAAGGAAACACCATATATTTT
14 NA TRBJ1-1 NA TRBV11-2 CASSPSRAPNSPFF TGTGCCAGCAGCCCCTCGAGGGCCCCCAACAGTCCTTTCTTT
15 NA TRBJ2-6 TRBD1 TRBV11-3 CASSQGASGANVLTF TGTGCCAGCAGCCAGGGGGCCTCTGGGGCCAACGTCCTGACTTTC
14 NA TRBJ2-1 NA TRBV7-9 CASSLAGTSPEQFF TGTGCCAGCAGCTTAGCTGGGACATCTCCTGAGCAGTTCTTC
19 NA TRBJ1-2 TRBD1 TRBV15 CATRRDRSRTGGEGYGYTF TGTGCCACCAGGAGAGATCGAAGTAGGACAGGGGGCGAGGGCTATGGCTACACCTTC
15 NA TRBJ2-3 NA TRBV5-4 CASSFGGGRADTQYF TGTGCCAGCAGCTTTGGAGGGGGCAGAGCAGATACGCAGTATTTT